This TCR beta chain was recovered during a study of T cell repertoires in ileal Crohn's disease. Trimming took 5 bases from V and 2 from J, leaving 16 bases between them. The CDR3 has 16 residues. Germline CDR1 reads LGHNA; CDR2 reads YNFKEQ. Repertoires were generated with immunoSEQ multiplex PCR, while TCRdb's copy carries only in-frame clones and drops some. The table shows about 7,400 clones, with 81% occurring only once. The clonotype was recovered from an adult with Crohn's disease. Sequencing was performed on ileal tissue. This chain uses TRBV4-2 with TRBJ1-3; the D gene is possibly TRBD1 (5 bases). The CDR3 sequence is CASSSDLPGTGNTIYF. The CDR3 DNA follows: TGTGCCAGCAGCTCTGACCTGCCAGGGACTGGAAACACCATATATTTT.